This T cell receptor (beta chain) was captured in a study of beta chain features in type 1 diabetes listed by TCRdb under 2018. About the investigation overall: Patients and healthy donors did not differ in mean age, gender distribution, total cell number or subset yield. In the study, TCRB repertoires of sorted circulating CD4+ T cell subsets from recently diagnosed type 1 diabetes patients were compared with those of matched healthy donors. Whereas all 28 donors provided naive and central memory subsets, regulatory and stem cell-like memory subsets were isolated from just 8 patients and about 8 healthy donors. A total of 107,917,701 sorted cells were examined across all samples, and a strong correlation was observed between cell number per subset and RNA yield. Overall study outcomes, separate from this receptor: Because cDNA was sequenced instead of genomic DNA, activated cells with high expression could be over-represented, although the groups did not differ in activation or CD3 levels. Naive, central memory and regulatory TCRB repertoires appeared more similar among patients than among healthy donors. Because the HLA sub-analyses included only small numbers of individuals, any influence of HLA type on TCRB rearrangement was left unresolved. A moderate but significant shortening of TCRB CDR3 length was observed in type 1 diabetes patients in all four CD4+ subsets. PCR may preferentially amplify shorter templates, but because patient and control samples were amplified and corrected together, any resulting skew would affect both groups equally. At VDJ recombination sites, patients with type 1 diabetes made fewer insertions and deleted more nucleotides, a pattern implying thymic rearrangement abnormalities.

CDR1 LNHDA and CDR2 SQIVND are derived from the germline V gene (reference sequence). Trimming at the junction amounts to 6 bases on V and 2 bases on J, and the germline ends lie 15 bases apart. The CDR3 holds 15 amino acids from the cysteine to the phenylalanine. The only DNA kept is the CDR3, 45 bases in frame from the first base. For this clone: Its antigen remains unidentified. The record has no base qualities; no much larger clone is one base away.

Each donor gave one peripheral blood draw, averaging approximately 120 mL, which was collected into heparinised tubes. A BD FACSAria II and a panel including CD45RO, CCR7, CD25, CD127, CD95 and CD27 were used to sort naive, central memory, regulatory and stem cell-like memory CD4+ T cells. Purity was above 95% for every sorted population. PBMCs were separated immediately by Lymphoprep density gradient centrifugation and were stained directly, without being cultured. Samples were stained and sorted in pairs, with one healthy donor and one patient per experiment, so that batch effects were minimized. The High Capacity cDNA Reverse Transcription Kit was used to reverse transcribe all of the isolated RNA, meaning that expressed TCRB transcripts were what got sequenced. Deep immunoSEQ sequencing was performed on naive, central memory and regulatory T cell samples, with an average of roughly 4 million total reads per sample. After sorted cells were lysed in RLT buffer, RNA was extracted with DNase-treated RNeasy Micro or Mini kits, with the choice depending on cell number. Each cell subset was processed separately to prevent cross-contamination, with patient and healthy donor samples processed together. Using the immunoSEQ multiplex PCR, TCRB sequences were amplified from cDNA into 87-bp fragments spanning the CDR3 region. The amplicons were sequenced using the Illumina HiSeq platform. On the study's bioinformatics: PCR bias was computationally corrected using synthetic template baselines, reads within Hamming distance 2 were collapsed, and singletons that could not be merged were discarded. Reads were aligned to IMGT to assign V, D and J genes, CDR3 length, and insertions or deletions at six rearrangement sites. Within each subset, clonotype counts were normalized to sorted cell number, after which true diversity and Gini coefficients were computed with the tcR R package. Repertoire sharing was quantified using the overlap coefficient calculated on TCRB nucleotide sequences. Out-of-frame TCRB sequences from naive cells were analyzed to stand in for the pre-selection repertoire. In its TCRdb copy, this immuneACCESS table keeps in-frame sequences only and misses some clones. Where compared with another copy, unresolved V genes explain less than half of these, and the others have no known cause. V, J and clone size are taken as reported in that table, and D and trimming were inferred from the DNA itself. Recorded for this sample are 450,000 or so clones; around 10% of them occurred a single time. 0.04% to 0.05% of the sample lies in the top ten.

Sequencing was done on a sample of naive CD4+ T cells from blood. The cell subset or site label, read with the paper, signifies: true naive CD4+ T cells. The chain was built from TRBV19 and TRBJ2-3, with TRBD1 tentatively as D gene (5 bases match). The receptor was derived from a woman aged 18 to 35 in good health. Here is the DNA: TGTGCCAGTAGCCAGGGCGCAACCTACACAGATACGCAGTATTTT. This yields the protein CASSQGATYTDTQYF.